This TCR beta chain stems from a study of CD4 T cells in relation to SARS-CoV-2 and coronaviruses. Profiling relied on immunoSEQ multiplex PCR, and the TCRdb table lists in-frame clones only, not all of them. The table shows roughly 18,000 clones, with roughly 77% occurring only once. V lost 1 base, J lost 8 bases, and 3 bases stayed unmatched. Germline CDR1 is LNHNV and CDR2 is YYDKDF (reference sequence). This CDR3 spans 13 amino acids. Before the COVID-19 pandemic, during about 2011-2019, CD4+ T cells were taken from unexposed donors. After 10 to 11 days of culture, CD4+ T cells were isolated. To note about this clone: Its antigen is undetermined.

The sequenced sample was CD4+ T cells from PBMCs, cultured in vitro. The receptor was derived from a human donor in good health. J is TRBJ2-3 and V is TRBV15; 7 nucleotides align to TRBD1. Here the CDR3 DNA reads TGTGCCACCAGCAGAGGGGGACAGCCTACGCAGTATTTT. Its protein is CATSRGGQPTQYF. Full variable domain (remainder filled in from reference TRBV15 and TRBJ2-3): DAMVIQNPRYQVTQFGKPVTLSCSQTLNHNVMYWYQQKSSQAPKLLFHYYDKDFNNEADTPDNFQSRRPNTSFCFLDIRSPGLGDTAMYLCATSRGGQPTQYFGPGTRLTVL.